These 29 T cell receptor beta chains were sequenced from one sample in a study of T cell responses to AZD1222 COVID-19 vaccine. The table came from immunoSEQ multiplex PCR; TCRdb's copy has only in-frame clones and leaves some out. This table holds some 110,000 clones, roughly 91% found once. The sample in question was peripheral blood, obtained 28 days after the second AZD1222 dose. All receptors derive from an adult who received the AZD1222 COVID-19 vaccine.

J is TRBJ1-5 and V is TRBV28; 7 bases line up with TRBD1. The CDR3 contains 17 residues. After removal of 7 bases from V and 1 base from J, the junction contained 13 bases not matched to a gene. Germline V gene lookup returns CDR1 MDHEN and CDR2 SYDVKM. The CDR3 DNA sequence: TGTGCCAGCATTACAGGGGCAGGAGGATACAGCAATCAGCCCCAGCATTTT. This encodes CASITGAGGYSNQPQHF. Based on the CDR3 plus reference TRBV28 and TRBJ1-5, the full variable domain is DVKVTQSSRYLVKRTGEKVFLECVQDMDHENMFWYRQDPGLGLRLIYFSYDVKMKEKGDIPEGYSVSREKKERFSLILESASTNQTSMYLCASITGAGGYSNQPQHFGDGTRLSIL.

In DNA, the CDR3 is TGTGCCAGCAGCTCATCCAAACAGGGGGTGAGGACAGATACGCAGTATTTT. It encodes CASSSSKQGVRTDTQYF. J is TRBJ2-3 and V is TRBV21-1; the listed D gene, TRBD1, was not tested against the DNA. TRBV21-1 is a pseudogene segment. This CDR3 comprises 17 residues.

In nucleotides, the CDR3 is TGTGCCTGGAGCGGGGGACCGGGACAGGGGGTCTACGAGCAGTACTTC. It encodes CAWSGGPGQGVYEQYF. The V and J genes are TRBV30 and TRBJ2-7; 11 positions match TRBD1. V trimming: 3 bases; J trimming: 3 bases; junction bases outside the gene matches: 10. Germline V lookup: CDR1 GTSNPN, CDR2 SVGIG (reference sequence). CDR3 length: 16 residues.

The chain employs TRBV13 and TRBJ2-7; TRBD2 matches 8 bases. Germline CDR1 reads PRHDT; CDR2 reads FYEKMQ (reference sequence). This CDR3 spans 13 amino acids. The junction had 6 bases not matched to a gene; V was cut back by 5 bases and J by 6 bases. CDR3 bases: TGTGCCAGCAGCCTAGCGGGTTTTCTCGAGCAGTACTTC. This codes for CASSLAGFLEQYF.

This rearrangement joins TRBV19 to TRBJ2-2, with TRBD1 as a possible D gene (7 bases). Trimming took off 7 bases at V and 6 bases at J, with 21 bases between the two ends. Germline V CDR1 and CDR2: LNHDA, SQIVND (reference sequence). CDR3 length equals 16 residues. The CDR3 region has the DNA TGTGCCAGTACCCCTGGGGGGACAGTAAAGGCCGGGGAGCTGTTTTTT. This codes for CASTPGGTVKAGELFF. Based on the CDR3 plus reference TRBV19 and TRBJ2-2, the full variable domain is DGGITQSPKYLFRKEGQNVTLSCEQNLNHDAMYWYRQDPGQGLRLIYYSQIVNDFQKGDIAEGYSVSREKKESFPLTVTSAQKNPTAFYLCASTPGGTVKAGELFFGEGSRLTVL.

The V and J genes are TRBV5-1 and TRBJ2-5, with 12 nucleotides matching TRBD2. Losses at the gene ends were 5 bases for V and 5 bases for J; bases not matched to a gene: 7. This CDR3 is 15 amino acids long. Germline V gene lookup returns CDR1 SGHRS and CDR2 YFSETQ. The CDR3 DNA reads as TGCGCCAGCAGGGTTCCGACTAGCGGGGGCGAGACCCAGTACTTC. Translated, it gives CASRVPTSGGETQYF.

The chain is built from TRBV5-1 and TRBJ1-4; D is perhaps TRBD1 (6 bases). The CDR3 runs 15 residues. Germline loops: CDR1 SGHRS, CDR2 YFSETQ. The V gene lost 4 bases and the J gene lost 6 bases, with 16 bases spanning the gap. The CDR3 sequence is CASSPGGRDDEKLFF. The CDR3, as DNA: TGCGCCAGCAGCCCGGGGGGCAGGGATGATGAAAAACTGTTTTTT. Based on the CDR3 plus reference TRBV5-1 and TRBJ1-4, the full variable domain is KAGVTQTPRYLIKTRGQQVTLSCSPISGHRSVSWYQQTPGQGLQFLFEYFSETQRNKGNFPGRFSGRQFSNSRSEMNVSTLELGDSALYLCASSPGGRDDEKLFFGSGTQLSVL.

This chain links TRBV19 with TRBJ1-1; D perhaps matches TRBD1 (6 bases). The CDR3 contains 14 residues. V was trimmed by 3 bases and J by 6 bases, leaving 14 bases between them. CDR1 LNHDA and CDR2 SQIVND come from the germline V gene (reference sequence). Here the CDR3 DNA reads TGTGCCAGTAGTATGGGGGGCCAGGGTCCTGAAGCTTTCTTT. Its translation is CASSMGGQGPEAFF. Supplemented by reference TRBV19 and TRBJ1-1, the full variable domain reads DGGITQSPKYLFRKEGQNVTLSCEQNLNHDAMYWYRQDPGQGLRLIYYSQIVNDFQKGDIAEGYSVSREKKESFPLTVTSAQKNPTAFYLCASSMGGQGPEAFFGQGTRLTVV.

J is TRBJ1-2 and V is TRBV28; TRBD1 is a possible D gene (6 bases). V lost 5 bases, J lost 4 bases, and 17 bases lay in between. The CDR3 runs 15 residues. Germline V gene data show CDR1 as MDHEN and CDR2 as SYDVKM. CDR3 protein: CASSTNRATVYGYTF. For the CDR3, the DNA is TGTGCCAGCAGTACCAACAGGGCTACGGTCTATGGCTACACCTTC.

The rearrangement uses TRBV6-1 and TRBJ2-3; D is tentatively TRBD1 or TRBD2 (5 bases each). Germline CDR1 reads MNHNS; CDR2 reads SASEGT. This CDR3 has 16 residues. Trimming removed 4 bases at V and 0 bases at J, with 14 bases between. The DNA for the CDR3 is TGTGCCAGCAGTGTCCCCGGGACCGAGAGCACAGATACGCAGTATTTT. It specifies CASSVPGTESTDTQYF.

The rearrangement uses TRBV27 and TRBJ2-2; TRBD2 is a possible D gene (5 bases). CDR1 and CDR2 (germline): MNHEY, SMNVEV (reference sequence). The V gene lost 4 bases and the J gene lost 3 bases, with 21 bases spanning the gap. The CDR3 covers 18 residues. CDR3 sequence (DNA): TGTGCCAGCAGTTGTGATTGCGATGGAGGAGAATACACCGGGGAGCTGTTTTTT. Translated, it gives CASSCDCDGGEYTGELFF.

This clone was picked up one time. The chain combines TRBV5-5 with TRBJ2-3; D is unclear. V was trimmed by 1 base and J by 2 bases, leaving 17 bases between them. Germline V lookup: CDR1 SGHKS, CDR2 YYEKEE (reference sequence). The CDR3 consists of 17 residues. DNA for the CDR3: TGTGCCAGCAGCTTGTATGGCCCTACCTCTCTCACAGATACGCAGTATTTT. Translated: CASSLYGPTSLTDTQYF. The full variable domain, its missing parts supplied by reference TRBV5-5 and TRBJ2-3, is DAGVTQSPTHLIKTRGQQVTLRCSPISGHKSVSWYQQVLGQGPQFIFQYYEKEERGRGNFPDRFSARQFPNYSSELNVNALLLGDSALYLCASSLYGPTSLTDTQYFGPGTRLTVL.

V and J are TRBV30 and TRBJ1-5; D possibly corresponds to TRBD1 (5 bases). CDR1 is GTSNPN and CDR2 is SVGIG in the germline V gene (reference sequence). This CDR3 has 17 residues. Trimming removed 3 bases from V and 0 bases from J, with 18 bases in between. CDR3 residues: CAWSPEWGVGSNQPQHF. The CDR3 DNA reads TGTGCCTGGAGCCCCGAGTGGGGGGTAGGTAGCAATCAGCCCCAGCATTTT.

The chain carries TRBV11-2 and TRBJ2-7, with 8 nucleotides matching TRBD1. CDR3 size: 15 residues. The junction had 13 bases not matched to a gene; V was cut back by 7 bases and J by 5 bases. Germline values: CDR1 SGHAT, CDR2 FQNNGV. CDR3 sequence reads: CASTDRGDPPHEQYF. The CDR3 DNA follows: TGTGCCAGCACCGACAGGGGCGACCCTCCCCACGAGCAGTACTTC. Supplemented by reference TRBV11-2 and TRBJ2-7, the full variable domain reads EAGVAQSPRYKIIEKRQSVAFWCNPISGHATLYWYQQILGQGPKLLIQFQNNGVVDDSQLPKDRFSAERLKGVDSTLKIQPAKLEDSAVYLCASTDRGDPPHEQYFGPGTRLTVT.

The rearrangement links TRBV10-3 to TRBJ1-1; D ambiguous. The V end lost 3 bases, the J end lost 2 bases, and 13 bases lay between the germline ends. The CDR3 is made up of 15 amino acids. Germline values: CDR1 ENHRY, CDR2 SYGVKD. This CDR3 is CAISDGAGHNTEAFF. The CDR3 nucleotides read TGTGCCATCAGTGATGGCGCGGGCCATAACACTGAAGCTTTCTTT.

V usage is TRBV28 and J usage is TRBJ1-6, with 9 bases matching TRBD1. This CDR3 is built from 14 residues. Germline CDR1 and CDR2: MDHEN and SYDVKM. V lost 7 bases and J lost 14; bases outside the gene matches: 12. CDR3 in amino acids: CASTLGTGIVALHF. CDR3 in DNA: TGTGCCAGCACCTTGGGGACAGGGATTGTGGCCCTCCACTTT. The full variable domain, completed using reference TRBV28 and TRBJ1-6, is DVKVTQSSRYLVKRTGEKVFLECVQDMDHENMFWYRQDPGLGLRLIYFSYDVKMKEKGDIPEGYSVSREKKERFSLILESASTNQTSMYLCASTLGTGIVALHFGNGTRLTVT.

The CDR3 sequence: CASSANWGETQYF. The CDR3 DNA is TGTGCCAGCAGCGCTAATTGGGGGGAGACCCAGTACTTC. The gene calls are TRBV7-9 and TRBJ2-5; D might be TRBD1 or TRBD2, each matching 5 bases. V was cut by 5 bases and J by 5 bases, with 12 bases left in between. The CDR3 has 13 amino acids. From germline, CDR1 is SEHNR and CDR2 FQNEAQ (reference sequence).

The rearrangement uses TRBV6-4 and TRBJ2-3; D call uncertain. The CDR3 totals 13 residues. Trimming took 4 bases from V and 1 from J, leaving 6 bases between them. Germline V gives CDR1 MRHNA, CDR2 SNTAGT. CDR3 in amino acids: CASSAGRTDTQYF. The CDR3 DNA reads TGTGCCAGCAGTGCAGGCCGCACAGATACGCAGTATTTT.

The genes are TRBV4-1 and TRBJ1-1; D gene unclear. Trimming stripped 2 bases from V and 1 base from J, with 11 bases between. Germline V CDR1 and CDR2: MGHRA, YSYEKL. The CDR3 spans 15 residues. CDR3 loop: CASSQMEDPNTEAFF. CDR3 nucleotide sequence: TGCGCCAGCAGCCAAATGGAGGACCCGAACACTGAAGCTTTCTTT.

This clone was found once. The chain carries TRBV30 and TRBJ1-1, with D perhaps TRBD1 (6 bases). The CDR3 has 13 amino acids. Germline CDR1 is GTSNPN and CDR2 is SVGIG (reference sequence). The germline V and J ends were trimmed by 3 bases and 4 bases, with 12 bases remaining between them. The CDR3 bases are TGTGCCTGGAGAGGGAGGGGGGTCACTGAAGCTTTCTTT. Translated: CAWRGRGVTEAFF.

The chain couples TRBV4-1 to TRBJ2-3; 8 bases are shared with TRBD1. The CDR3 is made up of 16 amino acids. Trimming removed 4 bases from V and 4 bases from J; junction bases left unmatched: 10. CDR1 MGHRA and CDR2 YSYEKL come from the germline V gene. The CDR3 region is CASSPWGRGQADTQYF. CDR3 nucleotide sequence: TGCGCCAGCAGCCCCTGGGGCAGGGGGCAGGCAGATACGCAGTATTTT.

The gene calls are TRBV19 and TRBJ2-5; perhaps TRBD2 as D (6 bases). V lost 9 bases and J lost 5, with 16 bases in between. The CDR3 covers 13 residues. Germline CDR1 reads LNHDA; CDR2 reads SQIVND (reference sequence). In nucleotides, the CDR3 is TGTGCCAGCGGGCCCGTTGGGAGGGAGACCCAGTACTTC. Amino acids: CASGPVGRETQYF.

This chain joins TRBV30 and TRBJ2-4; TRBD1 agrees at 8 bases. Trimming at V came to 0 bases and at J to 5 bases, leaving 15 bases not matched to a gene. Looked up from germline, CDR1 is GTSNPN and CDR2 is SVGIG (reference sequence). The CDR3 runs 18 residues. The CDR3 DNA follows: TGTGCCTGGAGTGTTGGGGACAGGCCCCCACGGGCGGAAAACATTCAGTACTTC. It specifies CAWSVGDRPPRAENIQYF.

The CDR3, as DNA: TGTGCCAGTAGGCACAGGGGGAACACTGAAGCTTTCTTT. Encoded protein: CASRHRGNTEAFF. The rearrangement joins TRBV19 to TRBJ1-1; 7 nucleotides align to TRBD1. The CDR3 covers 13 residues. Germline CDR1 LNHDA, CDR2 SQIVND (reference sequence). The J segment lost 1 base and the V segment lost 6 bases, leaving 2 bases of the junction unmatched.

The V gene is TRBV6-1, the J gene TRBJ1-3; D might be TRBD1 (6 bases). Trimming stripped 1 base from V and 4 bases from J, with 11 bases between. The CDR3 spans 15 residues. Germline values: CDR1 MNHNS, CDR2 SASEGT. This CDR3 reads CASSEEQGTGNTIYF. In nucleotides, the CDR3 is TGTGCCAGCAGTGAAGAGCAGGGGACCGGAAACACCATATATTTT.

The CDR3 loop reads CASTRTWNTEAFF. For the CDR3, the DNA is TGTGCCAGTACTCGGACTTGGAACACTGAAGCTTTCTTT. This rearrangement joins TRBV19 to TRBJ1-1; no definite D call. The CDR3 is made up of 13 amino acids. With 7 bases removed from V and 1 base from J, the gap between germline ends came to 10 bases. In germline, CDR1 is LNHDA, CDR2 SQIVND (reference sequence).

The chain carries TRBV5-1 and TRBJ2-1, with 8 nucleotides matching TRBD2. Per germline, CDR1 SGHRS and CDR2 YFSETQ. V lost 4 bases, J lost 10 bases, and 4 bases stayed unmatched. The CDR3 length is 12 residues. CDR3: CASSPGLVEQFF. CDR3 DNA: TGCGCCAGCAGCCCGGGACTAGTGGAGCAGTTCTTC.

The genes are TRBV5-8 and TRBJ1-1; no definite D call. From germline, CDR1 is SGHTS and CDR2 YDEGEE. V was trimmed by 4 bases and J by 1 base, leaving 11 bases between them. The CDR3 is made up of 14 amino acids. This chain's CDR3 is CASSQGIWNTEAFF. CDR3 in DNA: TGTGCCAGCAGCCAAGGGATCTGGAACACTGAAGCTTTCTTT.

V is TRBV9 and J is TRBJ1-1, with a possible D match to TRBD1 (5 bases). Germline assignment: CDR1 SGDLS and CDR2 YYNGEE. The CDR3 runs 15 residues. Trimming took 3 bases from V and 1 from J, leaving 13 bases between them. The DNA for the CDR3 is TGTGCCAGCAGCGCCCGGCGGGACGGGAACACTGAAGCTTTCTTT. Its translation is CASSARRDGNTEAFF.